Detailed here is one TCR beta chain. This entry is derived from a study of blood T cell repertoires in COVID-19. Across the study: T cells, B-cell-depleted T cells, or PBMCs provided the cDNA or gDNA that served as material.

Individuals drawn from some 25 US areas were roughly 18 to 89 years old. Which cohort a participant joined came from the clinical history participants gave. Cohort 3 recovered donors had two negative PCRs, clearance, or symptom resolution. Data came from immunoSEQ multiplex PCR; TCRdb stores just in-frame clones and leaves some out. The repertoire holds just over 150,000 clones, with roughly 90% as singletons. This receptor was obtained from a woman between 50 and 59 years old who had recovered from COVID-19. The sample was PBMCs or T cells enriched from blood (not recorded which).

The CDR3 nucleotides are TGTGCCAGCAGCTTAGACCAGGGGAGCTCTGGAAACACCATATATTTT. Translated: CASSLDQGSSGNTIYF. The chain has TRBV7-9 and TRBJ1-3; a possible D gene is TRBD1 (6 bases). The CDR3 has 16 residues. V was trimmed by 1 base and J by 0 bases, leaving 10 bases between them. Germline loops: CDR1 SEHNR, CDR2 FQNEAQ (reference sequence).